A single sample is the source of the 10 T cell receptor beta chains below, sequenced in a study of spatial heterogeneity in lung cancer. What these receptors recognize is not known. Notes on the study in general: The study found that expanded intratumoral alpha and beta TCR counts tracked tumor mutation counts.

TCRdb passed the 5' RACE reads through MiXCR, listing each CDR3 protein once. The table includes 8,000 or so distinct CDR3 sequences, approximately 6.8% detected once. The time point denotes: sample taken at primary tumor resection. The sequencing used lung tumor tissue, collected at surgery. The receptor set was obtained from a male donor with early-stage non-small cell lung cancer.

This clonotype appeared many times. This chain uses TRBV20-1 with TRBJ2-5; tentatively, D is TRBD2 (5 bases). V was clipped by 6 bases and J by 7 bases, with 24 bases between them. The CDR3 length is 15 residues. Germline assignment: CDR1 DFQATT and CDR2 SNEGSKA (reference sequence). CDR3 protein: CSARSRTVPWGTQYF. The CDR3 region has the DNA TGCAGTGCCCGAAGCCGGACTGTCCCTTGGGGGACCCAGTACTTC.

This clonotype counts as medium-sized. The chain links TRBV19 to TRBJ1-6; D is perhaps TRBD1 (5 bases). There are 15 residues in the CDR3. Germline V lookup: CDR1 LNHDA, CDR2 SQIVND (reference sequence). The germline V and J ends were trimmed by 6 bases and 7 bases, with 16 bases remaining between them. The CDR3 region has the DNA TGTGCCAGTAGGAGCCTCGGGACGAAAAATTCACCCCTCCACTTT. Translated, it gives CASRSLGTKNSPLHF.

This clonotype is categorized as medium-sized. V is TRBV6-5 and J is TRBJ2-3; D may be TRBD1 (5 bases). CDR1 is MNHEY and CDR2 is SVGAGI in the germline V gene. V was cut by 6 bases and J by 0 bases, with 10 bases left in between. There are 14 residues in the CDR3. The CDR3 spells CASRGGASTDTQYF. In DNA form, the CDR3 reads TGTGCCAGCAGAGGTGGGGCTAGCACAGATACGCAGTATTTT.

This clonotype occurred many times. V gene TRBV29-1 combines with J gene TRBJ2-1; 11 bases line up with TRBD2. CDR1 is SQVTM, CDR2 ANQGSEA, per germline. V lost 0 bases, J lost 15 bases, and 7 bases stayed unmatched. The CDR3 has 13 amino acids. The DNA for the CDR3 is TGCAGCGTTGAAGATAGTCTAGCGGGAGGACGGTTCTTC. Protein product: CSVEDSLAGGRFF.

This clonotype was seen at least ten times. The rearrangement uses TRBV11-3 and TRBJ2-2; perhaps TRBD1 as D (5 bases). The CDR3 contains 14 residues. V dropped 9 bases and J dropped 1 base, with 12 bases sitting between them. Germline assignment: CDR1 SGHNT and CDR2 YENEEA. The DNA for the CDR3 is TGTGCCAGTAGGGGTGGCGTGAACACCGGGGAGCTGTTTTTT. Its translation is CASRGGVNTGELFF. Complete variable domain (other parts from reference TRBV11-3 and TRBJ2-2): EAGVVQSPRYKIIEKKQPVAFWCNPISGHNTLYWYLQNLGQGPELLIRYENEEAVDDSQLPKDRFSAERLKGVDSTLKIQPAELGDSAVYLCASRGGVNTGELFFGEGSRLTVL.

Judged by abundance, this clonotype is medium-sized (0.01 to 0.1%). The chain uses TRBV6-1 and TRBJ1-4; no clear D gene. This CDR3 has 13 residues. V was trimmed by 10 bases and J by 8 bases, leaving 17 bases between them. CDR1 is MNHNS, CDR2 SASEGT, per germline. The CDR3 nucleotides read TGTGCCACCGCTGGGCTCTCAAGGGAAAAACTGTTTTTT. It yields the protein CATAGLSREKLFF.

This clonotype was recorded many times. The chain joins TRBV28 to TRBJ2-6; 7 bases map to TRBD2. The CDR3 is 18 amino acids. After removal of 4 bases from V and 1 base from J, the junction contained 10 bases not matched to a gene. Germline lookup yields CDR1 MDHEN and CDR2 SYDVKM. The CDR3 region has the DNA TGTGCCAGCAGTTCCCCCCCGGGAGGAAGGTCTGGGGCCAACGTCCTGACTTTC. Protein: CASSSPPGGRSGANVLTF.

Within the sample, this clonotype is medium-sized. The rearrangement uses TRBV10-3 and TRBJ2-7; 7 bases agree with TRBD2. The ends lost 10 bases at V and 0 bases at J; junction bases unmatched: 6. Germline CDR1 is ENHRY and CDR2 is SYGVKD. The CDR3 spans 13 residues. The CDR3 region has the DNA TGTGCCACAACGGGAGGATACTCCTACGAGCAGTACTTC. Its translation is CATTGGYSYEQYF.

This chain links TRBV19 with TRBJ1-5; D remains ambiguous. V was clipped by 5 bases and J by 4 bases, with 15 bases between them. The CDR3 totals 15 residues. Germline V gene sequence: CDR1 LNHDA, CDR2 SQIVND (reference sequence). The CDR3 DNA is TGTGCCAGTAGTTACCGGGCAGCTTATAATCAGCCCCAGCATTTT. Protein sequence: CASSYRAAYNQPQHF.

This clonotype ranks as medium-sized. The J gene is TRBJ2-1, the V gene TRBV12-3 or TRBV12-4; D might be TRBD1 (5 bases). The V gene lost 5 bases and the J gene lost 7 bases, with 21 bases spanning the gap. The CDR3 spans 16 residues. The CDR3, as DNA: TGTGCCAGCAGTCCCGCGACAGATGAGAGAGGAAATGAGCAGTTCTTC. It translates to CASSPATDERGNEQFF.